This T cell receptor (beta chain) was retrieved from a study of blood T cell repertoires in COVID-19 (dated by TCRdb to 2020 to 2022). Looking at the study overall: The collaborator samples originated in the United States, Italy and Spain and spanned the acute and convalescent phases of COVID-19. The prospective study material was composed of cDNA or gDNA derived from T cells, B-cell-depleted T cells, or PBMCs. The dataset comprised deeply sampled blood TCRbeta repertoires from subjects exposed to, actively infected with, or recovered from COVID-19. A freely available public database, intended as a resource for researchers studying the immune response to SARS-CoV-2, is where the repertoires were released. Samples came from the ongoing ImmuneRACE study (first 160 participants) plus 1,254 subjects from 6 global collaborators. Nearly every sample came with metadata listing a de-identified subject ID, COVID-19 status, age in years and sex. Where available, HLA class I and class II types were taken from metadata supplied by the sample provider and were not determined by assay-based typing. What the study reported, not specific to this receptor: Clinical and demographic metadata were provided uncurated, with the amount varying by source and participant.

Based on the germline V gene, the CDR1 and CDR2 sequences are MDHEN and SYDVKM. V trim: 2 bases; J trim: 0 bases; unmatched bases: 17. The CDR3 runs 20 amino acids, cysteine and phenylalanine included. Here the CDR3 DNA is all that survives: 60 bases in frame from base 1. TCRbeta CDR3 regions were amplified from genomic DNA by means of the immunoSEQ Assay, a bias-controlled multiplex PCR. On the study's bioinformatics: Nucleated cell counts per sample were estimated from amplification of reference gene primers within the assay. To quantify the absolute abundance of each unique TCRbeta CDR3 rearrangement, sequence reads were collapsed and filtered. For each sample, productive Simpson clonality was calculated as the square root of Simpson's diversity index over productive rearrangements. TCRdb stores this immuneACCESS table with in-frame sequences only. Part of the clones is absent; in the studies checked, under half of the shortfall reflects unresolved V genes, and no reason is known for the rest. That table supplies the V and J calls and clone size; D and trimming were determined from the DNA. The sample yields under 150,000 clones; 75% to 80% were counted once. More than 8.5% of the sample is taken by the ten largest.

Collaborating institutions collected whole blood in K2EDTA tubes following their own protocols. For TCRbeta analysis, collaborators shipped samples in one of three forms: frozen whole blood, isolated PBMCs, or DNA extracted from either of those sample types. Notes on this clone: Its antigen is still unknown. The record has no base qualities; no much larger clone is one base away.

The chain couples TRBV28 to TRBJ2-3; TRBD2 aligns with 7 central bases. Sequences were obtained from peripheral blood. The TCR comes from a woman aged 45-60 years with active or convalescent COVID-19. The CDR3 is CASSLTLGAGLKSSTDTQYF. DNA sequence: TGTGCCAGCAGTTTAACTCTAGGGGCGGGACTAAAGTCTAGCACAGATACGCAGTATTTT.